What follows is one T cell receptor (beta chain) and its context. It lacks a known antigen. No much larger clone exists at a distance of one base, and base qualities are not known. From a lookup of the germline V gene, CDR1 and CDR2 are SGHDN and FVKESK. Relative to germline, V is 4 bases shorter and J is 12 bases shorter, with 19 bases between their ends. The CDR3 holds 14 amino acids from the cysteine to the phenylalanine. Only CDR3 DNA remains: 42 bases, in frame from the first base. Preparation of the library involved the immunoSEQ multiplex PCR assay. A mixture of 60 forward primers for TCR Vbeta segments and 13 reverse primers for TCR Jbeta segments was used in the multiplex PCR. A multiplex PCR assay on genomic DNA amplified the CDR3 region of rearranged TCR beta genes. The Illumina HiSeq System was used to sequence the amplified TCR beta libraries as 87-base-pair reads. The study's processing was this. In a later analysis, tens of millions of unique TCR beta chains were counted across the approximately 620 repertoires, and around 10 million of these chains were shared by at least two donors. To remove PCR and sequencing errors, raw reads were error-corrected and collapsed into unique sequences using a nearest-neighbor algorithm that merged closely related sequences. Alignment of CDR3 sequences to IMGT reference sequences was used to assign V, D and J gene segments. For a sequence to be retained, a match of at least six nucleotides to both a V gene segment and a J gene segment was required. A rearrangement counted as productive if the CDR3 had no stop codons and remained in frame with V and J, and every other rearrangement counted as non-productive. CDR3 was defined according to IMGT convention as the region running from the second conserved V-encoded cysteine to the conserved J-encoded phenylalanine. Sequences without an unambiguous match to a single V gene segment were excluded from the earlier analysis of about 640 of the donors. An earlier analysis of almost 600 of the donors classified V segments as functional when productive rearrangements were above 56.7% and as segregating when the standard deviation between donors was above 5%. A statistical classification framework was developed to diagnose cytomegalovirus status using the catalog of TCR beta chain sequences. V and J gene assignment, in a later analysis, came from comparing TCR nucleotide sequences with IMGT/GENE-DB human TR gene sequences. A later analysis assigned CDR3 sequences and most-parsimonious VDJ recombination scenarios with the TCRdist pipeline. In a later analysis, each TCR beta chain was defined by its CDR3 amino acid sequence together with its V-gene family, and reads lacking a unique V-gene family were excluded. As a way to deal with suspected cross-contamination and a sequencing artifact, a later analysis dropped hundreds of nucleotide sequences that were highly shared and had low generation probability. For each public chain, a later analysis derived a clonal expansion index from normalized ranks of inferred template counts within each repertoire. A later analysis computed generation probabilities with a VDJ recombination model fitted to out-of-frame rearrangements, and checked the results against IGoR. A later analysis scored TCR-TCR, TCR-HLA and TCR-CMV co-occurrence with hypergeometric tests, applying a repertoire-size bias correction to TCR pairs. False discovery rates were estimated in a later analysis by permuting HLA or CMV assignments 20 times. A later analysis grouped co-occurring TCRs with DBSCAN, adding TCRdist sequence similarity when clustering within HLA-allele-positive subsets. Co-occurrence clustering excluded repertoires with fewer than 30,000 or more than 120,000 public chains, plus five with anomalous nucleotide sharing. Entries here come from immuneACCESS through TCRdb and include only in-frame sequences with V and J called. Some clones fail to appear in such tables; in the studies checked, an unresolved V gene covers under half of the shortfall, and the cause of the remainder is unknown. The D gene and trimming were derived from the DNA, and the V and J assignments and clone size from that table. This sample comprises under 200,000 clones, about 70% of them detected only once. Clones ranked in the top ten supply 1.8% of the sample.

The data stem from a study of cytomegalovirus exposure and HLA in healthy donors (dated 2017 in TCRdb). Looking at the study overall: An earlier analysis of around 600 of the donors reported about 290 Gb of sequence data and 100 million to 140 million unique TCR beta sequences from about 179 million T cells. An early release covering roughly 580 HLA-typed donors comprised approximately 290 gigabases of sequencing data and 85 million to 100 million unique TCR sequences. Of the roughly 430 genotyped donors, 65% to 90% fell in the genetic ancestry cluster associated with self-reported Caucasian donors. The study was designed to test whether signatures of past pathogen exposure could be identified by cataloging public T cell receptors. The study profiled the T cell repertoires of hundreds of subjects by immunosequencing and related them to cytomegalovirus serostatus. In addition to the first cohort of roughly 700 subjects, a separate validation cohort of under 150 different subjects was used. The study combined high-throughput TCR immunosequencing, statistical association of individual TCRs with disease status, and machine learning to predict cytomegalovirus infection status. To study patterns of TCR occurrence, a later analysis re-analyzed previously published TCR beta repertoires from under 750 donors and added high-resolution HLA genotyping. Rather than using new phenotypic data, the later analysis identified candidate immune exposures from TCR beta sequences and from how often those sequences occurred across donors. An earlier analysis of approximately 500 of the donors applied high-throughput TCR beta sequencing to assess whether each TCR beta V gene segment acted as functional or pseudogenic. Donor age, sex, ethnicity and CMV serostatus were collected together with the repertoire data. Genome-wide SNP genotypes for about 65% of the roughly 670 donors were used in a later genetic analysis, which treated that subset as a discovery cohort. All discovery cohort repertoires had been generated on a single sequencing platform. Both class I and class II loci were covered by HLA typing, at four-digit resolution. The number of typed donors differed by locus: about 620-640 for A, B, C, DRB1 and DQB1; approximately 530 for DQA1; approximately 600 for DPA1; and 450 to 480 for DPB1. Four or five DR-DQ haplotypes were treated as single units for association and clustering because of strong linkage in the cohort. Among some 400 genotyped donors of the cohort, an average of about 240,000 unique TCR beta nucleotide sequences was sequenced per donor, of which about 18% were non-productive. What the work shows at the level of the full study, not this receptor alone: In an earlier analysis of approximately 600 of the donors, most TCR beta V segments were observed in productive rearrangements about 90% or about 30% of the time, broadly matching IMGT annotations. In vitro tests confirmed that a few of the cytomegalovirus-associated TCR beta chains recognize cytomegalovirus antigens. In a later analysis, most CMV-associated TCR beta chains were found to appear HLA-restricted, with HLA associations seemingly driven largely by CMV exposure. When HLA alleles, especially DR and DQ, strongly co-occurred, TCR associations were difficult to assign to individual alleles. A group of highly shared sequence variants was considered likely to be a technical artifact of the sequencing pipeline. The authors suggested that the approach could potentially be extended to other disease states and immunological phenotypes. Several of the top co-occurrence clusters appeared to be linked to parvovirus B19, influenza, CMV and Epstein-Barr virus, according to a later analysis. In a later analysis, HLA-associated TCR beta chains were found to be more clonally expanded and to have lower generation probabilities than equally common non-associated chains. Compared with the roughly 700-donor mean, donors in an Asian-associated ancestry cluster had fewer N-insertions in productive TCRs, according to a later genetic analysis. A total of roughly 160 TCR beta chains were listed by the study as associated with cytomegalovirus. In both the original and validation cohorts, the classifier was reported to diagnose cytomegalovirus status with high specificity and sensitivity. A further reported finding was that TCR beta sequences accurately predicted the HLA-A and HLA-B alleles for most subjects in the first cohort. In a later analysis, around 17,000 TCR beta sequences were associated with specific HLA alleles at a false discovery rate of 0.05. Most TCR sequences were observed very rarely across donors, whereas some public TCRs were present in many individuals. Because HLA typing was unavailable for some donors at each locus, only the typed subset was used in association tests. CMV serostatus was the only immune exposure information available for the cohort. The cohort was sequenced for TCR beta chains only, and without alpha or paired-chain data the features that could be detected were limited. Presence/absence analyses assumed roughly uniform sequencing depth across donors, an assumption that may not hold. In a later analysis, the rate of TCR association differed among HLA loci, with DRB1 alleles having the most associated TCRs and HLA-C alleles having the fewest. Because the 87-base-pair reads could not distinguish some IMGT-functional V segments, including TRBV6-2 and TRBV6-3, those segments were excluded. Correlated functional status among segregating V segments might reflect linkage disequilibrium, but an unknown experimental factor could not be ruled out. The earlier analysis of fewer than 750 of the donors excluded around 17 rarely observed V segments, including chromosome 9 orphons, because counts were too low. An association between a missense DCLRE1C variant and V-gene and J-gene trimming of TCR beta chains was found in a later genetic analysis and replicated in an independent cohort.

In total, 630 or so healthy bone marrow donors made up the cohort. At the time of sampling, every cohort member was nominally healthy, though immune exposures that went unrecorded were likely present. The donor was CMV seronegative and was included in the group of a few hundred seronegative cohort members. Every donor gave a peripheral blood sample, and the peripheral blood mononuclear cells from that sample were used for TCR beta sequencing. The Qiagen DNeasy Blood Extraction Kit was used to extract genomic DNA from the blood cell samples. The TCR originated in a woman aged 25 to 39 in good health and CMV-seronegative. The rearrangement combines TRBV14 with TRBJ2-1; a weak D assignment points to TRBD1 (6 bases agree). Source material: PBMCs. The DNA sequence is TGTGCCAGCAGCCCAAGGCTTGACAGGTTTGGGCAGTTCTTC. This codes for CASSPRLDRFGQFF.